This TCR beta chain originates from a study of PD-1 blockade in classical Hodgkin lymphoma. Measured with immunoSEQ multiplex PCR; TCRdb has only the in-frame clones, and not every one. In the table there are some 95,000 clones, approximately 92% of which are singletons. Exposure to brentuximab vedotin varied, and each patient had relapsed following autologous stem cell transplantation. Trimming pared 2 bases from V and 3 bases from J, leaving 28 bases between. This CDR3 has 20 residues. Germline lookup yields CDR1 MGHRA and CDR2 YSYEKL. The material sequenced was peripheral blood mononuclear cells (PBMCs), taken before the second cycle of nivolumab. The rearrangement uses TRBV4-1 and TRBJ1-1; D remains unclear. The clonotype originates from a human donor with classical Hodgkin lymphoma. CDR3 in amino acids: CASSQNVMVYGRKYYTEAFF. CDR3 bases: TGCGCCAGCAGCCAAAACGTCATGGTTTACGGCCGCAAATATTACACTGAAGCTTTCTTT.